This T cell receptor (beta chain) was recovered during a study of vaccination and CD4 T cells after COVID-19. Study-level background: In the convalescent group, nasal swab PCR was SARS-CoV-2 positive; fewer than ten cases were mild and one severe.

This CDR3 region has 17 residues. V was clipped by 4 bases and J by 7 bases, with 19 bases between them. CDR1 and CDR2 (germline): KGHDR, SFDVKD. Stated treatment: roughly 10-day PBMC culture with coronavirus spike peptide pools or control peptides (ViraFEST assay). With regard to this clonotype: Its antigen remains unidentified.

At the Johns Hopkins FTIC core, DNA taken from cultured CD4+ T cells was sequenced by way of the Oncomine TCR Beta short-read assay. TCRdb processed the PCR reads anew with MiXCR; each CDR3 protein has one entry. This sample yields some 13,000 distinct CDR3 sequences, of which around 74% are seen a single time; around 31% belongs to the top ten. The V and J genes are TRBV24-1 and TRBJ1-6; the D is unclear. Source material: CD4+ T cells from blood, cultured in vitro. The receptor was isolated from a human donor who had recovered from COVID-19. Here the CDR3 DNA reads TGTGCCACCAGTGACCCGAGGACGGAAGTGGGGAATTCACCCCTCCACTTT. Protein sequence: CATSDPRTEVGNSPLHF.